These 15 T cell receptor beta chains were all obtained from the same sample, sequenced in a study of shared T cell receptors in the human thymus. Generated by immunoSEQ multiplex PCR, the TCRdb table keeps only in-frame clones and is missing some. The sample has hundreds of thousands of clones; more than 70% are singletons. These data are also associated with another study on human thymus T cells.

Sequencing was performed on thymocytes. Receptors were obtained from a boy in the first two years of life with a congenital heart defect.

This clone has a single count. The CDR3 reads CASSSQSTDEENGTQYF. The DNA for the CDR3 is TGTGCCAGCAGCTCTCAATCGACTGACGAAGAGAATGGGACCCAGTACTTC. V gene TRBV5-4 combines with J gene TRBJ2-5; D is unclear. CDR3 size: 17 residues. V lost 3 bases and J 7 bases, leaving 25 bases between the germline ends. Germline V CDR1 and CDR2: SGHNT, YYREEE (reference sequence).

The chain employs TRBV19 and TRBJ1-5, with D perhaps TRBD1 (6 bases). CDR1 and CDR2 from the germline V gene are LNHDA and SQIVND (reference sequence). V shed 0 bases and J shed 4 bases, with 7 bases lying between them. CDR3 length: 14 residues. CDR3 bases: TGTGCCAGTAGTATAGACCAGGGGAATCAGCCCCAGCATTTT. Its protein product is CASSIDQGNQPQHF. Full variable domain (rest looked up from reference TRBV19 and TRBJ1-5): DGGITQSPKYLFRKEGQNVTLSCEQNLNHDAMYWYRQDPGQGLRLIYYSQIVNDFQKGDIAEGYSVSREKKESFPLTVTSAQKNPTAFYLCASSIDQGNQPQHFGDGTRLSIL.

The CDR3 sequence: CASTNPREAYNEQFF. The CDR3 DNA reads as TGTGCCAGCACCAATCCCCGGGAAGCGTACAATGAGCAGTTCTTC. V gene TRBV7-2 combines with J gene TRBJ2-1; tentatively, D is TRBD2 (5 bases). Trimming pared 7 bases from V and 4 bases from J, leaving 17 bases between. The length of the CDR3 is 15 residues. CDR1 is SGHTA and CDR2 is FQGNSA in the germline V gene.

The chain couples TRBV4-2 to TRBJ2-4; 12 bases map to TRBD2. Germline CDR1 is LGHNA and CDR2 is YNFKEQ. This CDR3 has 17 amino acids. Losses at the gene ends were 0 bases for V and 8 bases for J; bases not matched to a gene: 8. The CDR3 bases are TGTGCCAGCAGCCAAGATCTGTGGCTAGCGGGGGGGGACATTCAGTACTTC. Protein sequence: CASSQDLWLAGGDIQYF.

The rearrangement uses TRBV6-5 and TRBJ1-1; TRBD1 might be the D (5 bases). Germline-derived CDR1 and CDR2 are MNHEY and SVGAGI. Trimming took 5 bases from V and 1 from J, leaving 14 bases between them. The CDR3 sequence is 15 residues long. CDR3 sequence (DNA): TGTGCCAGCAGTGCGCCCGGGGGGTCGAACACTGAAGCTTTCTTT. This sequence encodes CASSAPGGSNTEAFF.

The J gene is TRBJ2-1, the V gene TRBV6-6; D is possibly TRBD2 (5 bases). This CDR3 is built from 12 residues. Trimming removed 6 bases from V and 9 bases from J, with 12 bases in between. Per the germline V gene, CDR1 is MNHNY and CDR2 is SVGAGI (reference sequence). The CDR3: CASRHNGSEQFF. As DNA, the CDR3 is TGTGCCAGCAGACATAATGGGAGTGAGCAGTTCTTC.

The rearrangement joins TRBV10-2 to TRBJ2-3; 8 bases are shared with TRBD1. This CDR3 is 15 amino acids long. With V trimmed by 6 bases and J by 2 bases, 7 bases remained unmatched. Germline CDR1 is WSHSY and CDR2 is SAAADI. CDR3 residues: CASRPTGDNTDTQYF. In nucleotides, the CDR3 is TGCGCCAGCAGACCGACAGGGGATAACACAGATACGCAGTATTTT.

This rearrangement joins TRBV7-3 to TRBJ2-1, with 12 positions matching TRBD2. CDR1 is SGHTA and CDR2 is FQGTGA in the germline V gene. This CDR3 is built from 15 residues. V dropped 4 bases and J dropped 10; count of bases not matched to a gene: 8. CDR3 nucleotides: TGTGCCAGCAGCTCTGGACTAGCGGGGCCTGAAGAGCAGTTCTTC. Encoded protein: CASSSGLAGPEEQFF.

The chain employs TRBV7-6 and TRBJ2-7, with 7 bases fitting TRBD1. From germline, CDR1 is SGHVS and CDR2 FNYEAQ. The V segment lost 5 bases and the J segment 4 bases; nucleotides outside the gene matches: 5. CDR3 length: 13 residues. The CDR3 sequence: CASSPRQGYEQYF. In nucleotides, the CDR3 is TGTGCCAGCAGCCCGCGACAGGGTTACGAGCAGTACTTC.

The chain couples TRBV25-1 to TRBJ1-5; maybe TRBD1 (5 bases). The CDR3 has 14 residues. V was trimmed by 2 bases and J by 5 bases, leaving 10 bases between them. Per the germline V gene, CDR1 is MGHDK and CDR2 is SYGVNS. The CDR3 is CASSETGGDQPQHF. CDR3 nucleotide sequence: TGTGCCAGCAGTGAAACAGGTGGGGATCAGCCCCAGCATTTT.

CDR3 sequence reads: CASSPHIAGASTDTQYF. DNA for the CDR3: TGCGCCAGCAGCCCCCATATAGCGGGGGCTAGCACAGATACGCAGTATTTT. The rearrangement links TRBV4-3 to TRBJ2-3; 9 nucleotides agree with TRBD2. Germline trimming cut 4 bases from V and 0 bases from J; bases unmatched to any gene: 8. The germline V gene has CDR1 LGHNA and CDR2 YSLEER. This CDR3 spans 17 amino acids.

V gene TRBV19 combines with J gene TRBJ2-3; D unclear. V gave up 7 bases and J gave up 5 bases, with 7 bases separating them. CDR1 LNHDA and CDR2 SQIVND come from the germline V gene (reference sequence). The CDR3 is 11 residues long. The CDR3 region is CASTIGDTQYF. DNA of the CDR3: TGTGCCAGTACTATCGGAGATACGCAGTATTTT.

CDR3 sequence reads: CATSREGTSGNHFKQYF. As DNA, the CDR3 is TGTGCCACCAGCAGAGAGGGGACTAGCGGAAACCACTTTAAGCAGTACTTC. The V gene is TRBV15, the J gene TRBJ2-7; 11 positions match TRBD2. CDR3 length equals 17 residues. Germline V CDR1 and CDR2: LNHNV, YYDKDF (reference sequence). J was trimmed by 8 bases and V by 0 bases; bases with no gene match: 12. The whole variable domain, remainder taken from reference TRBV15 and TRBJ2-7, is DAMVIQNPRYQVTQFGKPVTLSCSQTLNHNVMYWYQQKSSQAPKLLFHYYDKDFNNEADTPDNFQSRRPNTSFCFLDIRSPGLGDTAMYLCATSREGTSGNHFKQYFGPGTRLTVT.

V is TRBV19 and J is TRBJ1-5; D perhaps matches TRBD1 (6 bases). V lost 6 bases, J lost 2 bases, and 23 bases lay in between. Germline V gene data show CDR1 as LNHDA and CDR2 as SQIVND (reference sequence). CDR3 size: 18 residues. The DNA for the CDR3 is TGTGCCAGTAGGCAGCGTACAGGGCGACGTTTGGGCAATCAGCCCCAGCATTTT. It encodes CASRQRTGRRLGNQPQHF.

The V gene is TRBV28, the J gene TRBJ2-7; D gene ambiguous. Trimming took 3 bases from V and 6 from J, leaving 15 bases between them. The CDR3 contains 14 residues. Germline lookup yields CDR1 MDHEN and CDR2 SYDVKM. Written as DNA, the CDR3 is TGTGCCAGCAGTTTTTTTCTCAAGCTCGGCGAGCAGTACTTC. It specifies CASSFFLKLGEQYF.